The clone carrying this TCR beta chain was detected a few times. Its antigen remains unidentified. The data were obtained in a study of cytomegalovirus exposure and HLA in healthy donors. The study's findings and limits: The study flagged around 160 TCR beta chains as cytomegalovirus-associated. Some segments of the V type, notably TRBV6-2 and TRBV6-3, were excluded as indistinguishable.

The PCR contained 60 Vbeta and 13 Jbeta primers. Assay: immunoSEQ multiplex PCR; the TCRdb copy retains only in-frame clones and omits some. The table has under 150,000 clones, approximately 79% seen once; the top ten hold more than 0.85%. The V segment lost 6 bases and the J segment 3 bases; nucleotides outside the gene matches: 7. This CDR3 has 14 residues. The germline V gene has CDR1 SEHNR and CDR2 FQNEAQ (reference sequence). The chain recombines TRBV7-9 with TRBJ2-7; 8 positions agree with TRBD2. This receptor was obtained from a man younger than 35 in good health and CMV-seronegative. Input material: PBMCs. CDR3 nucleotides: TGTGCCAGCAGAAATAGCGGGGTTTTCTACGAGCAGTACTTC. This gives the protein CASRNSGVFYEQYF.